This passage covers 32 T cell receptor beta chains from one sample sequenced in a study of OX40 agonist ivuxolimab in advanced cancers. The protocol was immunoSEQ multiplex PCR, while the TCRdb copy is restricted to in-frame clones and leaves out a portion. The sample comprises some 49,000 clones, about nine tenths of which are singletons, and just over 50% rests with the top ten. The sample consisted of CD4+ or CD8+ T cells sorted from blood, taken in a trial of the OX40 agonist ivuxolimab. The source of these receptors is an adult with an advanced solid tumor such as melanoma, head and neck, liver or kidney cancer.

The chain couples TRBV19 to TRBJ2-5, with D tentatively TRBD2 (7 bases). Germline values: CDR1 LNHDA, CDR2 SQIVND (reference sequence). The CDR3 is 15 residues long. Trimming left V 6 bases short and J 3 bases short, with 17 bases between. For the CDR3, the DNA is TGTGCCAGTAGAGGGAGGGACACTTTTAAAGAGACCCAGTACTTC. Protein: CASRGRDTFKETQYF.

The genes are TRBV28 and TRBJ1-1; a weak D match, TRBD1 (6 bases). The V end was cut by 8 bases, the J end by 2 bases, with 18 bases between. The CDR3 runs to 15 residues. The germline V gene encodes CDR1 MDHEN and CDR2 SYDVKM. Here the CDR3 reads CASGGTGQDNTEAFF. The CDR3 coding sequence is TGTGCCAGCGGAGGCACGGGACAAGATAACACTGAAGCTTTCTTT. The full variable domain, rest sourced from reference TRBV28 and TRBJ1-1, is DVKVTQSSRYLVKRTGEKVFLECVQDMDHENMFWYRQDPGLGLRLIYFSYDVKMKEKGDIPEGYSVSREKKERFSLILESASTNQTSMYLCASGGTGQDNTEAFFGQGTRLTVV.

This sequence joins TRBV5-1 and TRBJ1-3; 9 positions match TRBD1. The germline V gene encodes CDR1 SGHRS and CDR2 YFSETQ. The trim removed 3 bases at V and 1 base at J, leaving 8 bases unmatched. The CDR3 extends over 17 amino acids. CDR3 sequence (DNA): TGCGCCAGCAGCTCCACTTCGGGACAGGGTTCTGGAAACACCATATATTTT. Translation: CASSSTSGQGSGNTIYF.

V usage is TRBV18 and J usage is TRBJ2-1, with TRBD2 matching 7 bases. V trimming: 1 base; J trimming: 0 bases; junction bases outside the gene matches: 6. The CDR3 length is 17 residues. Germline-derived CDR1 and CDR2 are KGHSH and LQKENI. The CDR3 protein is CASSPRLAASSYNEQFF. The CDR3 DNA is TGTGCCAGCTCACCACGCCTAGCGGCGAGCTCCTACAATGAGCAGTTCTTC. Combining the CDR3 with reference TRBV18 and TRBJ2-1 gives the whole variable domain NAGVMQNPRHLVRRRGQEARLRCSPMKGHSHVYWYRQLPEEGLKFMVYLQKENIIDESGMPKERFSAEFPKEGPSILRIQQVVRGDSAAYFCASSPRLAASSYNEQFFGPGTRLTVL.

J is TRBJ2-3 and V is TRBV15, with D possibly being TRBD2 (5 bases). Germline loops: CDR1 LNHNV, CDR2 YYDKDF (reference sequence). The CDR3 consists of 16 residues. V was trimmed by 3 bases and J by 5 bases, leaving 18 bases between them. CDR3 nucleotide sequence: TGTGCCACCAGCAGGGGCTTGGCGGGTAACCTAGATACGCAGTATTTT. This translates into CATSRGLAGNLDTQYF.

J is TRBJ2-7 and V is TRBV2, with unresolved D. Germline CDR1 SNHLY, CDR2 FYNNEI. This CDR3 spans 14 amino acids. V lost 4 bases and J 1 base, leaving 11 bases between the germline ends. The CDR3 region has the DNA TGTGCCAGCAGTGTGAGAAGGGATTCCTACGAGCAGTACTTC. Its translation: CASSVRRDSYEQYF. Full variable domain (outside the CDR3, taken from reference TRBV2 and TRBJ2-7): EPEVTQTPSHQVTQMGQEVILRCVPISNHLYFYWYRQILGQKVEFLVSFYNNEISEKSEIFDDQFSVERPDGSNFTLKIRSTKLEDSAMYFCASSVRRDSYEQYFGPGTRLTVT.

The CDR3 reads CASSHLSLSGGAADTQYF. The CDR3, as DNA: TGCGCCAGCAGTCACCTCTCCCTCAGCGGGGGGGCAGCAGATACGCAGTATTTT. The V gene is TRBV4-1, the J gene TRBJ2-3; 10 bases are shared with TRBD2. Germline lookup yields CDR1 MGHRA and CDR2 YSYEKL. There are 18 residues in the CDR3. Trimming cost V 6 bases and J 4 bases; bases outside gene matches: 16.

This CDR3 is CASTRGGSYNEQFF. CDR3 DNA: TGTGCCAGCACCCGGGGGGGCTCCTACAATGAGCAGTTCTTC. V and J are TRBV28 and TRBJ2-1, with TRBD2 matching over 8 bases. V was pared by 7 bases and J by 0 bases, with 2 bases of the junction left unmatched. CDR3 length equals 14 residues. Germline-derived CDR1 and CDR2 are MDHEN and SYDVKM.

The J gene is TRBJ1-1, the V gene TRBV5-1, with unresolved D. The germline gives CDR1 SGHRS, CDR2 YFSETQ. V lost 0 bases and J lost 0, with 6 bases in between. The CDR3 length is 14 residues. The CDR3 reads CASSLVGVNTEAFF. In DNA form, the CDR3 reads TGCGCCAGCAGCTTGGTCGGGGTGAACACTGAAGCTTTCTTT.

The J gene is TRBJ2-1, the V gene TRBV7-9, with D tentatively TRBD1 or TRBD2 (6 bases each). The CDR3 contains 16 residues. V shed 0 bases and J shed 5 bases, with 14 bases lying between them. CDR1 SEHNR and CDR2 FQNEAQ come from the germline V gene (reference sequence). The CDR3 DNA follows: TGTGCCAGCAGCTTAGCCACAGGGAGGTTCGACAATGAGCAGTTCTTC. This sequence encodes CASSLATGRFDNEQFF.

About this clone: At the DNA level, this CDR3 is encoded by other sequences in the same sample as well. The chain employs TRBV5-1 and TRBJ1-1, with no clear D. The germline gives CDR1 SGHRS, CDR2 YFSETQ. Trimming removed 2 bases from V and 1 base from J, with 6 bases in between. The CDR3 is 13 amino acids. In DNA form, the CDR3 reads TGCGCCAGCAGCTTAGGAGGGAACACTGAAGCTTTCTTT. Amino acids: CASSLGGNTEAFF.

The chain joins TRBV5-1 to TRBJ1-3; D is unresolved. V gave up 4 bases and J gave up 0 bases, with 14 bases separating them. Per germline, CDR1 SGHRS and CDR2 YFSETQ. The CDR3 sequence is 16 residues long. CDR3 DNA sequence: TGCGCCAGCAGCCTGGGTCTGGGCTACTCTGGAAACACCATATATTTT. Its translation: CASSLGLGYSGNTIYF.

Concerning this clone: The sample has other DNA sequences that encode this CDR3 too. The rearrangement uses TRBV5-1 and TRBJ2-7, with D possibly matching TRBD2 (5 bases). Per germline, CDR1 SGHRS and CDR2 YFSETQ. With 5 bases removed from V and 3 bases from J, the gap between germline ends came to 6 bases. CDR3 length: 11 residues. CDR3 bases: TGCGCCAGCAGTCGGGGCTACGAGCAGTACTTC. Encoded protein: CASSRGYEQYF.

DNA for the CDR3: TGTGCCAGTAGTATCGGGAGGGGTAGTGGCGAGCAGTACTTC. Amino acid sequence: CASSIGRGSGEQYF. The rearrangement uses TRBV19 and TRBJ2-7; the match to TRBD2 covers 8 bases. CDR3 size: 14 residues. With V trimmed by 3 bases and J by 6 bases, 7 bases remained unmatched. Germline V gene sequence: CDR1 LNHDA, CDR2 SQIVND (reference sequence).

For the CDR3, the DNA is TGTGCCAGCAGCCCCCGACAGGTGATGGGACTAGATAACCAAGAGACCCAGTACTTC. The encoded protein is CASSPRQVMGLDNQETQYF. The gene calls are TRBV7-9 and TRBJ2-5, with TRBD2 matching over 8 bases. V lost 5 bases, J lost 0 bases, and 17 bases stayed unmatched. The V gene's germline CDR1 is SEHNR and CDR2 FQNEAQ (reference sequence). CDR3 length equals 19 residues.

The V gene is TRBV6-6, the J gene TRBJ2-2; TRBD2 might be the D (6 bases). CDR1 and CDR2 (germline): MNHNY, SVGAGI (reference sequence). Trimming pared 5 bases from V and 6 bases from J, leaving 19 bases between. The CDR3 consists of 16 residues. The CDR3 DNA reads TGTGCCAGCAGTCCCGCGGGACCTGATACCCCCGGGGAGCTGTTTTTT. This codes for CASSPAGPDTPGELFF.

The J gene is TRBJ1-2, the V gene TRBV11-2; D not resolved. CDR3 length: 13 amino acids. Trimming took off 1 base at V and 6 bases at J, with 9 bases between the two ends. Looked up from germline, CDR1 is SGHAT and CDR2 is FQNNGV. The CDR3, as DNA: TGTGCCAGCAGCTTAGTTGCCAGCCATGGCTACACCTTC. Protein product: CASSLVASHGYTF.

The chain employs TRBV4-3 and TRBJ2-1, with D maybe TRBD2 (6 bases). V was pared by 0 bases and J by 10 bases, with 10 bases between. Germline CDR1 reads LGHNA; CDR2 reads YSLEER. CDR3 length: 13 amino acids. The DNA for the CDR3 is TGCGCCAGCAGCCAAGATTCCAGCGGGGAGCAGTTCTTC. It is translated as CASSQDSSGEQFF.

This chain links TRBV5-6 with TRBJ2-5; TRBD2 agrees at 8 bases. This CDR3 spans 15 amino acids. Germline V lookup: CDR1 SGHDT, CDR2 YYEEEE. V lost 4 bases, J lost 6 bases, and 11 bases stayed unmatched. In DNA form, the CDR3 reads TGTGCCAGCAGCCATGACGGGGGGGCCGGAAAGACCCAGTACTTC. It is translated as CASSHDGGAGKTQYF.

As concerns this clone: A junction end diverges from the germline sequence, so it may reflect a read error. The gene calls are TRBV7-7 and TRBJ1-5; 7 positions agree with TRBD1. The CDR3 contains 16 residues. CDR1 SSHAT and CDR2 FNYEAQ come from the germline V gene (reference sequence). The CDR3: CASSFRQGRGNQPQHF. DNA for the CDR3: TGTGCTAGCAGCTTCAGACAGGGAAGGGGCAATCAGCCCCAGCATTTT.

The chain uses TRBV5-1 and TRBJ2-1, with D tentatively TRBD1 (6 bases). The CDR3 totals 14 residues. Germline V CDR1 and CDR2: SGHRS, YFSETQ. V shed 4 bases and J shed 9 bases, with 17 bases lying between them. The CDR3 spells CASSIPGQTGEQFF. The CDR3, as DNA: TGCGCCAGCAGCATCCCGGGACAAACTGGTGAGCAGTTCTTC.

V and J are TRBV9 and TRBJ2-5; TRBD2 agrees at 7 bases. CDR3 length: 14 residues. V shed 3 bases and J 7 bases; nucleotides not matched to a gene: 9. The germline V gene has CDR1 SGDLS and CDR2 YYNGEE. The CDR3 coding sequence is TGTGCCAGCAGCGGTGGGCGGGAGAAAGGGACCCAGTACTTC. The encoded protein is CASSGGREKGTQYF.

The genes are TRBV28 and TRBJ1-3, with D possibly TRBD1 on 5 matching bases. Germline-derived CDR1 and CDR2 are MDHEN and SYDVKM. The CDR3 consists of 14 residues. V lost 2 bases, J lost 0 bases, and 5 bases lay in between. CDR3 nucleotides: TGTGCCAGCAGTTTAGGGGGCTCTGGAAACACCATATATTTT. Translated: CASSLGGSGNTIYF.

V usage is TRBV7-8 and J usage is TRBJ1-6; 10 bases map to TRBD1. The CDR3 totals 14 residues. Germline-derived CDR1 and CDR2 are SGHVS and FQNEAQ. The junction had 4 bases not matched to a gene; V was cut back by 4 bases and J by 10 bases. The CDR3, as DNA: TGTGCCAGCAGCTCAGGGACAGGGGAATCACCCCTCCACTTT. Translation: CASSSGTGESPLHF.

The chain joins TRBV29-1 to TRBJ2-5; the D is unclear. The length of the CDR3 is 12 residues. V dropped 5 bases and J dropped 9 bases, with 16 bases sitting between them. CDR1 is SQVTM and CDR2 is ANQGSEA in the germline V gene. This CDR3 reads CSVNLGQESQYF. The CDR3 DNA sequence: TGCAGCGTTAATTTAGGGCAGGAATCCCAGTACTTC.

The chain links TRBV29-1 to TRBJ2-3; 9 bases map to TRBD2. This CDR3 has 18 amino acids. Germline V lookup: CDR1 SQVTM, CDR2 ANQGSEA. The V segment lost 4 bases and the J segment 3 bases; nucleotides outside the gene matches: 17. In nucleotides, the CDR3 is TGCAGCGTTGGAAACATTCTTAGTGGCGGGGGGGCGACAGATACGCAGTATTTT. Residues: CSVGNILSGGGATDTQYF.

This chain uses TRBV18 with TRBJ2-5; D might be TRBD1 (7 bases). Trimming took 3 bases from V and 7 from J, leaving 24 bases between them. Germline V CDR1 and CDR2: KGHSH, LQKENI. This CDR3 is built from 17 residues. DNA for the CDR3: TGTGCCAGCTCACCTCGGGGCGGTAGCGGTCCAGGGGGGACCCAGTACTTC. Amino acid sequence: CASSPRGGSGPGGTQYF.

This clone was seen just once. The chain has TRBV5-1 and TRBJ2-6, with 7 bases aligning to TRBD2. Germline V gene sequence: CDR1 SGHRS, CDR2 YFSETQ. V lost 3 bases to trimming and J lost 2 bases; unmatched junction nucleotides: 2. There are 15 residues in the CDR3. The CDR3 here is CASSSGGTGANVLTF. The CDR3 bases are TGCGCCAGCAGCTCCGGGGGGACTGGGGCCAACGTCCTGACTTTC.

This clone has just one count. For the CDR3, the DNA is TGTGCCAGCAGTAGGACACTGAACACTGAAGCTTTCTTT. This codes for CASSRTLNTEAFF. This sequence joins TRBV6-1 and TRBJ1-1; D is possibly TRBD1 (5 bases). Deletions cut 5 bases from V and 0 bases from J, with 7 bases between. This CDR3 contains 13 residues. Germline loops: CDR1 MNHNS, CDR2 SASEGT.

This rearrangement joins TRBV18 to TRBJ2-2; the match to TRBD1 covers 7 bases. The germline gives CDR1 KGHSH, CDR2 LQKENI. The CDR3 length is 16 residues. V lost 6 bases to trimming and J lost 1 base; unmatched junction nucleotides: 8. CDR3: CASSQQGMENTGELFF. The CDR3 bases are TGTGCCAGCTCTCAACAGGGGATGGAGAACACCGGGGAGCTGTTTTTT.

V gene TRBV27 combines with J gene TRBJ1-2; D not certain. V dropped 3 bases and J dropped 2 bases, with 7 bases sitting between them. Germline CDR1 MNHEY, CDR2 SMNVEV (reference sequence). The CDR3 extends over 13 amino acids. The CDR3 nucleotides are TGTGCCAGCAGTTTCGGTAGGAACTATGGCTACACCTTC. Its translation is CASSFGRNYGYTF.

The rearrangement joins TRBV11-2 to TRBJ2-3; maybe TRBD2 (6 bases). CDR1 SGHAT and CDR2 FQNNGV come from the germline V gene. The CDR3 consists of 16 residues. V was shortened by 3 bases and J by 1 base, with 14 bases between the two germline ends. CDR3 in amino acids: CASSLDYNEGTDTQYF. The CDR3 nucleotides are TGTGCCAGCAGCTTGGACTACAACGAGGGCACAGATACGCAGTATTTT.